This T cell receptor beta chain was found in a study of T cells in Graves' hyperthyroidism and ophthalmopathy. Amplification of TCR beta CDR3 regions used RNA as the template. The TCR CDR3 first-round RT-PCR relied on the HTBI primer set. TCRdb analysed the multiplex PCR reads with MiXCR anew, one entry per CDR3 protein. Of 500,000 or so distinct CDR3 sequences listed, about a sixth are singletons. The CDR3 covers 15 residues. Germline V gives CDR1 MDHEN, CDR2 SYDVKM. Trimming took off 3 bases at V and 1 base at J, with 9 bases between the two ends. The origin of this receptor is a woman aged 18-35 years with Graves' ophthalmopathy. Sequenced sample: blood. V gene TRBV28 combines with J gene TRBJ2-2, with D possibly being TRBD1 (5 bases). Here the CDR3 reads CASSFLQGNTGELFF. For the CDR3, the DNA is TGTGCCAGCAGTTTTTTGCAGGGGAACACCGGGGAGCTGTTTTTT.